The next 13 T cell receptor beta chains were all read from a single sample in a study of blood T cell repertoires in COVID-19. Libraries were prepared by immunoSEQ multiplex PCR; TCRdb keeps only in-frame clonotypes and omits some of them. The data hold 130,000 or so clones, with 88% observed a single time. Sequenced sample: peripheral blood. These receptors came from a woman aged 60-75 years with acute or convalescent COVID-19.

This clone is a singleton in its sample. CDR3 residues: CASRGGLAGSRTDTQYF. The CDR3 bases are TGTGCCAGCAGGGGGGGACTAGCGGGGAGTCGCACAGATACGCAGTATTTT. This chain uses TRBV2 with TRBJ2-3; 13 bases match TRBD2. Germline values: CDR1 SNHLY, CDR2 FYNNEI. V lost 6 bases, J lost 1 base, and 7 bases stayed unmatched. The CDR3 runs to 17 residues.

This sequence joins TRBV4-3 and TRBJ1-4; no clear D gene. Germline V gene data show CDR1 as LGHNA and CDR2 as YSLEER. The V and J ends lost 2 bases and 0 bases respectively, with 13 bases between them. The CDR3 covers 17 residues. In DNA form, the CDR3 reads TGCGCCAGCAGCCAACAGGCCCCGTCCGCAACTAATGAAAAACTGTTTTTT. As protein: CASSQQAPSATNEKLFF.

V and J are TRBV6-2 or TRBV6-3 and TRBJ1-3; unclear D gene. The CDR3 runs 18 residues. Per germline, CDR1 MNHEY and CDR2 SVGEGT. Trimming took 2 bases from V and 6 from J, leaving 23 bases between them. The CDR3 spells CASSYAPRVSFLSNTIYF. The DNA of the CDR3 is TGTGCCAGCAGTTACGCCCCGAGGGTAAGTTTCCTATCAAACACCATATATTTT.

The genes are TRBV4-1 and TRBJ2-7; 9 bases agree with TRBD1. The CDR3 runs 15 residues. Germline V gene lookup returns CDR1 MGHRA and CDR2 YSYEKL. The V gene end was trimmed by 2 bases and the J gene end by 6 bases; junction bases not matched to a gene: 8. CDR3 loop: CASSQIGTGSVEQYF. In DNA, the CDR3 is TGCGCCAGCAGCCAAATCGGGACAGGGTCCGTCGAGCAGTACTTC.

The chain links TRBV19 to TRBJ2-2; TRBD1 aligns across 9 bases. CDR1 LNHDA and CDR2 SQIVND come from the germline V gene (reference sequence). CDR3 length: 15 amino acids. Trimming at V came to 7 bases and at J to 7 bases, leaving 10 bases not matched to a gene. CDR3 loop: CASKLRTGVNGELFF. CDR3 nucleotides: TGTGCCAGTAAGCTTCGGACAGGGGTTAACGGGGAGCTGTTTTTT.

The chain joins TRBV7-3 to TRBJ2-5; the D gene is possibly TRBD2 (7 bases). The CDR3 covers 15 residues. Trimming removed 3 bases at V and 5 bases at J, with 16 bases between. Germline V gene data show CDR1 as SGHTA and CDR2 as FQGTGA. CDR3 in amino acids: CASSLYGGLRETQYF. The CDR3 bases are TGTGCCAGCAGCTTGTACGGGGGGCTGCGGGAGACCCAGTACTTC.

The chain employs TRBV6-5 and TRBJ2-7; TRBD1 agrees at 10 bases. The CDR3 is 15 amino acids. From germline, CDR1 is MNHEY and CDR2 SVGAGI. V dropped 7 bases and J dropped 7; count of bases not matched to a gene: 13. CDR3 nucleotides: TGTGCCAGCAAAAGGGAAGGGACAGGGGAATGGGAGCAGTACTTC. This gives the protein CASKREGTGEWEQYF.

The chain recombines TRBV7-8 with TRBJ1-5; TRBD1 matches at 10 bases. The trim removed 1 base at V and 1 base at J, leaving 4 bases unmatched. The germline gives CDR1 SGHVS, CDR2 FQNEAQ. The CDR3 sequence is 17 residues long. The CDR3 DNA sequence: TGTGCCAGCAGCTTAGGGGGGACAGGGGTGAGCAATCAGCCCCAGCATTTT. Translating it yields CASSLGGTGVSNQPQHF.

The rearrangement uses TRBV6-6 and TRBJ1-4, with D possibly TRBD1 on 5 matching bases. The CDR3 loop spans 14 amino acids. The germline V gene encodes CDR1 MNHNY and CDR2 SVGAGI (reference sequence). Trimming pared 2 bases from V and 8 bases from J, leaving 12 bases between. The CDR3 protein is CASSYTDIDEKLFF. The DNA of the CDR3 is TGTGCCAGCAGTTACACGGACATCGACGAAAAACTGTTTTTT.

CDR3 in amino acids: CASSYGQDYGYTF. In DNA, the CDR3 is TGTGCCAGCAGTTATGGACAGGACTATGGCTACACCTTC. The chain joins TRBV27 to TRBJ1-2; 7 bases line up with TRBD1. The CDR3 sequence is 13 residues long. Germline CDR1 and CDR2: MNHEY and SMNVEV (reference sequence). J gave up 3 bases and V 4 bases, and 2 bases lay outside the gene matches.

The chain combines TRBV4-2 with TRBJ1-4, with TRBD1 matching 7 bases. J gave up 6 bases and V 3 bases, and 7 bases lay outside the gene matches. The CDR3 is made up of 15 amino acids. Germline-derived CDR1 and CDR2 are LGHNA and YNFKEQ. The chain's CDR3 is CASSQLGRGDEKLFF. CDR3 coding DNA: TGTGCCAGCAGCCAGCTGGGCAGGGGGGATGAAAAACTGTTTTTT.

The chain is built from TRBV6-6 and TRBJ2-2; TRBD1 agrees at 7 bases. Trimming cost V 7 bases and J 2 bases; bases outside gene matches: 4. Germline-derived CDR1 and CDR2 are MNHNY and SVGAGI (reference sequence). The CDR3 runs 14 residues. The CDR3 DNA is TGTGCCAGCAAGGGGGACAGTAACACCGGGGAGCTGTTTTTT. Translating it yields CASKGDSNTGELFF.

This sequence joins TRBV15 and TRBJ1-5; a possible D gene is TRBD1 (5 bases). V lost 3 bases and J 4 bases, leaving 16 bases between the germline ends. Germline CDR1 reads LNHNV; CDR2 reads YYDKDF (reference sequence). The CDR3 has 16 residues. CDR3 region: CATSRGRDGKNQPQHF. Written as DNA, the CDR3 is TGTGCCACCAGCAGGGGGCGGGACGGAAAAAATCAGCCCCAGCATTTT. Variable domain in full (rest from reference TRBV15 and TRBJ1-5): DAMVIQNPRYQVTQFGKPVTLSCSQTLNHNVMYWYQQKSSQAPKLLFHYYDKDFNNEADTPDNFQSRRPNTSFCFLDIRSPGLGDTAMYLCATSRGRDGKNQPQHFGDGTRLSIL.